This entry describes one T cell receptor (beta chain). Its antigen is not known. This sample is part of a study of T-cell memory formation after mild COVID-19. Study-level background: TCR clusters largely stayed donor specific. Study observations and caveats: Some clones that responded turned up in pre-infection memory, which suggests that cross-reactive memory joined in. Day 15 to 85 contractors were CD4/CD8 balanced; later expanders leaned CD4+.

TCRdb re-called the 5' RACE reads through MiXCR, storing one row per CDR3 protein. The repertoire holds hundreds of thousands of distinct CDR3 sequences, roughly 18% seen once, with 12% in the top ten. V was shortened by 2 bases and J by 4 bases, with 11 bases between the two germline ends. Germline lookup yields CDR1 MNHEY and CDR2 SVGAGI. CDR3 size: 14 residues. Material for sequencing was PBMCs or a T cell subset sorted from them (not recorded which). The clonotype originates from an adult woman who had mild COVID-19 (a few samples of this study predate the infection). Cell type and time point are not known. The rearrangement joins TRBV6-5 to TRBJ1-1; D is possibly TRBD1 (6 bases). In nucleotides, the CDR3 is TGTGCCAGCAGTTACCGGGGGCTGCGCACTGAAGCTTTCTTT. Encoded protein: CASSYRGLRTEAFF.